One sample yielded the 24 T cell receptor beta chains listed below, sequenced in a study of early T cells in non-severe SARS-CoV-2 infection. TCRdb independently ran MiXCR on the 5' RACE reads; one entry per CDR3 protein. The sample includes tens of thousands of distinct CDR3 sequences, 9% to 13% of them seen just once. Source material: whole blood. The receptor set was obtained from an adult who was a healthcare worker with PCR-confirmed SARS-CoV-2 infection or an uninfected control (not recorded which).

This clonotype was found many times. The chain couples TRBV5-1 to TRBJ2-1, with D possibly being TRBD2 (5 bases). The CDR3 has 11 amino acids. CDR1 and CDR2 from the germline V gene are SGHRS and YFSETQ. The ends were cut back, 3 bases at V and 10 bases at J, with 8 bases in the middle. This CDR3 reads CASSSRGEQFF. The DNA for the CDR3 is TGCGCCAGCAGCTCGCGAGGGGAGCAGTTCTTC.

Here the CDR3 DNA reads TGTGCCAGCAGCCAAGATCTGCCCTCTAATTCACCCCTCCACTTT. The encoded protein is CASSQDLPSNSPLHF. The J gene is TRBJ1-6, the V gene TRBV3-1; D remains ambiguous. The CDR3 has 15 residues. CDR1 is LGHDT, CDR2 YNNKEL, per germline (reference sequence). The germline V and J ends were trimmed by 0 bases and 6 bases, with 9 bases remaining between them. The full variable domain, its missing parts supplied by reference TRBV3-1 and TRBJ1-6, is DTAVSQTPKYLVTQMGNDKSIKCEQNLGHDTMYWYKQDSKKFLKIMFSYNNKELIINETVPNRFSPKSPDKAHLNLHINSLELGDSAVYFCASSQDLPSNSPLHFGNGTRLTVT.

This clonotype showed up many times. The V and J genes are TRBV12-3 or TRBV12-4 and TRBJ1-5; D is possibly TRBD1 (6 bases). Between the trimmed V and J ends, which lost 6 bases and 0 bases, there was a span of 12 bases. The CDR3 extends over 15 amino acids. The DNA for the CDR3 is TGTGCCAGCAGCCCCAGGGGCTATAGCAATCAGCCCCAGCATTTT. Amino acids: CASSPRGYSNQPQHF.

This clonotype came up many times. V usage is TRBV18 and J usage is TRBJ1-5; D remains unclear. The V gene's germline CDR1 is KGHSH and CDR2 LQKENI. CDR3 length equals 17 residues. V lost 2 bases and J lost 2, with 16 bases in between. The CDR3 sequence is CASSPARRLTGNQPQHF. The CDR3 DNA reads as TGTGCCAGCTCACCAGCCAGACGCCTTACGGGCAATCAGCCCCAGCATTTT.

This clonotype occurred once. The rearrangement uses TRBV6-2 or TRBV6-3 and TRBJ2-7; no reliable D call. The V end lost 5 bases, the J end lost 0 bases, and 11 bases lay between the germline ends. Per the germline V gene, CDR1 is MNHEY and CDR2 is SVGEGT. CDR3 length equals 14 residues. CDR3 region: CASSIGHLSYEQYF. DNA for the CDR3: TGTGCCAGCAGTATAGGGCATCTCTCCTACGAGCAGTACTTC.

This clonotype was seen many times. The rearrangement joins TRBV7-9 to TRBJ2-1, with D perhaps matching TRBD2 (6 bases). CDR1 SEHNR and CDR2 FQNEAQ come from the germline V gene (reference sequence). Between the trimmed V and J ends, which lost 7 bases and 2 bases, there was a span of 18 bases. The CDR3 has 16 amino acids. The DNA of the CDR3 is TGTGCCAGCATCCGGAAGGCGGGACTTACCTACAATGAGCAGTTCTTC. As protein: CASIRKAGLTYNEQFF.

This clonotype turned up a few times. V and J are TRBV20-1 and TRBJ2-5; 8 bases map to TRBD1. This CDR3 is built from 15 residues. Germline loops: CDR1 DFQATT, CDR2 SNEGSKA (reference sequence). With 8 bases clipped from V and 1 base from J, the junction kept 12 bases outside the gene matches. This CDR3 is CSPSWGQAIQETQYF. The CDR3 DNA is TGCAGTCCGAGTTGGGGACAGGCGATCCAAGAGACCCAGTACTTC.

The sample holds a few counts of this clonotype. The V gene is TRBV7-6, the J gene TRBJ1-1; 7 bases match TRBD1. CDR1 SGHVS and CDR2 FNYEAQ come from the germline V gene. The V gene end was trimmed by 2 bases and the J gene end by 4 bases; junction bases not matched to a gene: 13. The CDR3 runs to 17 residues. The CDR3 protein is CASSLLWYGAGGTEAFF. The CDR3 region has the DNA TGTGCCAGCAGCTTATTGTGGTATGGTGCAGGGGGCACTGAAGCTTTCTTT.

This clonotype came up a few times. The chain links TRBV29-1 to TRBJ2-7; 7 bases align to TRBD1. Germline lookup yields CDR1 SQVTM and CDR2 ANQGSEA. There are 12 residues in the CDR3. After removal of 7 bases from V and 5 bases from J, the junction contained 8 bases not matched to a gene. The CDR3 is CSAAGTENEQYF. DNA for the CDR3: TGCAGCGCCGCCGGGACAGAAAACGAGCAGTACTTC.

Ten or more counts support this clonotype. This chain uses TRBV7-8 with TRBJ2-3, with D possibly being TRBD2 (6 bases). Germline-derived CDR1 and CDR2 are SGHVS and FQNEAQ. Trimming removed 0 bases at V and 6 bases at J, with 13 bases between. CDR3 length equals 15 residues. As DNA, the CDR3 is TGTGCCAGCAGCTTAGCGGGACTGGGCCCCGATACGCAGTATTTT. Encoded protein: CASSLAGLGPDTQYF.

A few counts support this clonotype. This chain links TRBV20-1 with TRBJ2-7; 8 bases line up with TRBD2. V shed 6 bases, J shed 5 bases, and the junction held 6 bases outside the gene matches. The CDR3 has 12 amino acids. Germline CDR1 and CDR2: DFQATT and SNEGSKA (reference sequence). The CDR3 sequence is CSAEAGADEQYF. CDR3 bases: TGCAGTGCAGAAGCGGGGGCCGACGAGCAGTACTTC.

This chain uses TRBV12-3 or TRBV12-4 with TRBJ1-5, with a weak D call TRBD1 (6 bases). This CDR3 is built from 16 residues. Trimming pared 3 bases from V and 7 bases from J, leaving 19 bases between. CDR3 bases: TGTGCCAGCAGTTTCTGGGGGGCGCTTGGACTCCAGCCCCAGCATTTT. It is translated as CASSFWGALGLQPQHF.

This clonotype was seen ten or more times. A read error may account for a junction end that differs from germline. The DNA of the CDR3 is TGTGCCATCAGCACAGACGGCGAATTGAGGTTC. It specifies CAISTDGELRF. The gene calls are TRBV10-3 and TRBJ2-7; D remains unclear. In germline, CDR1 is ENHRY, CDR2 SYGVKD. This CDR3 comprises 11 residues.

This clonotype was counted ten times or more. The CDR3 coding sequence is TGTGCCAGCAGCGGACAGAGACTCTCCTACGAGCAGTACTTC. It is translated as CASSGQRLSYEQYF. The chain employs TRBV7-8 and TRBJ2-7; D possibly corresponds to TRBD1 (6 bases). The CDR3 runs to 14 residues. Germline CDR1 reads SGHVS; CDR2 reads FQNEAQ. V lost 5 bases and J lost 0, with 11 bases in between.

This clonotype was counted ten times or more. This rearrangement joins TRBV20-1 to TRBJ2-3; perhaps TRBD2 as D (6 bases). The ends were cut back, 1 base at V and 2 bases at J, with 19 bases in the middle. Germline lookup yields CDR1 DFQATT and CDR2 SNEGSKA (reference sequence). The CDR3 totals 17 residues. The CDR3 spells CSARVLPGREFTDTQYF. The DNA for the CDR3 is TGCAGTGCTAGAGTCCTCCCCGGGCGGGAATTCACAGATACGCAGTATTTT.

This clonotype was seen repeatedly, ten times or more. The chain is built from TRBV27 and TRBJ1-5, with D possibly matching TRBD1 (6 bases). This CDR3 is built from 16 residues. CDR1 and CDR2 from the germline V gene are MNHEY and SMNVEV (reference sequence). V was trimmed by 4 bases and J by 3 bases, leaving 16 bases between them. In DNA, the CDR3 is TGTGCCAGCAGTTCCAGCCCACAGGGAAACAATCAGCCCCAGCATTTT. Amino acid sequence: CASSSSPQGNNQPQHF.

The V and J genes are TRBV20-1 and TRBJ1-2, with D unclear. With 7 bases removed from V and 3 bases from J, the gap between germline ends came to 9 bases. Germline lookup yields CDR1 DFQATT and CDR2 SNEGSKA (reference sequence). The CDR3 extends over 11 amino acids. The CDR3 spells CSDQADYGYTF. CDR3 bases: TGCAGTGACCAGGCGGACTATGGCTACACCTTC.

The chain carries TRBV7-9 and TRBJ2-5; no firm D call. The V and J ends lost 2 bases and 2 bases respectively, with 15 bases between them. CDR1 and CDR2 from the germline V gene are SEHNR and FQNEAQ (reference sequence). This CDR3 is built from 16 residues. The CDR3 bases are TGTGCCAGCAGCTTACTATGGGAAGTCCCTCAAGAGACCCAGTACTTC. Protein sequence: CASSLLWEVPQETQYF.

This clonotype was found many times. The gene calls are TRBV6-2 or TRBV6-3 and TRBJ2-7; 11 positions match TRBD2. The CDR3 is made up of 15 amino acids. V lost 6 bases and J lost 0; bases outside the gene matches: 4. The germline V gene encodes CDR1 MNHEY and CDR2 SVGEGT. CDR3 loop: CASRHTSGSSYEQYF. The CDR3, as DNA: TGTGCCAGCAGACATACTAGCGGGAGCTCCTACGAGCAGTACTTC.

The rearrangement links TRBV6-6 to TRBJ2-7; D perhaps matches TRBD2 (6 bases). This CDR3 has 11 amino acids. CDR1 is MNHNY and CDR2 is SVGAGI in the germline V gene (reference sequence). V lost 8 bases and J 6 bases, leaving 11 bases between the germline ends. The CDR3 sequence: CASQRALEQYF. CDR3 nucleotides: TGTGCCAGCCAGCGGGCGCTCGAGCAGTACTTC.

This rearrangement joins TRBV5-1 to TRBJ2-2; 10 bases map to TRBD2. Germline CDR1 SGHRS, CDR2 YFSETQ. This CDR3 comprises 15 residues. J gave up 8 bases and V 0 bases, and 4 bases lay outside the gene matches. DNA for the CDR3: TGCGCCAGCAGCTTGGAGCTAGCGGGAGTTGGGGAGCTGTTTTTT. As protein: CASSLELAGVGELFF.

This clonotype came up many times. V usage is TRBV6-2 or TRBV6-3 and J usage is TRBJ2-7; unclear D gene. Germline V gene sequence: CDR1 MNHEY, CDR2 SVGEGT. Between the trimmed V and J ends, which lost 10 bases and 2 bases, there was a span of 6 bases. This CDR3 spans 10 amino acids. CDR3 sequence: CATGTYEQYF. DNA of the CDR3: TGTGCCACCGGAACCTACGAGCAGTACTTC.

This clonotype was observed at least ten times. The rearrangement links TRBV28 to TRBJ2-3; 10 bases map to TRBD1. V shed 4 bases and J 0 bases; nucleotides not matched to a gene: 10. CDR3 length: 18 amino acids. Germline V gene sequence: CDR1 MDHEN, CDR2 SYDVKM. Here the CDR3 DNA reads TGTGCCAGCAGTTCCTACCGGGACAGGGGACGGAGCACAGATACGCAGTATTTT. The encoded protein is CASSSYRDRGRSTDTQYF.

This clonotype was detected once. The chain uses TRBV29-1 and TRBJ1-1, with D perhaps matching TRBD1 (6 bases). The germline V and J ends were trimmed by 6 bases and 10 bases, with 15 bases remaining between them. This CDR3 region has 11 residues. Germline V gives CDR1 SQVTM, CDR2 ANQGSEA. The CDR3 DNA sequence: TGCAGCGTGGAGGGGGGACATCCAGCTTTCTTT. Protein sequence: CSVEGGHPAFF.